Described below is a single T cell receptor beta chain sequence and its context. Its antigen remains unidentified. The source of the sample is a study of T cell repertoires in cytomegalovirus infection. Study overall: Epitope selection comprised recently identified HLA-C-restricted CMV epitopes and well-studied HLA-B-restricted CMV epitopes. CMV infection and matching HLA type were both indicated by public TCR beta signatures. Study findings and constraints: HLA-C-restricted CMV clonotypes gave the most frequent clonotype in two of eight donors. The study identified carriers of CMV plus the relevant HLA from cumulative public TCR beta family frequency.

The CDR3 is made up of 15 amino acids. Trimming cost V 2 bases and J 7 bases; bases outside gene matches: 6. The germline V gene has CDR1 MGHRA and CDR2 YSYEKL. MiXCR was run by TCRdb on the reads, yielding one entry per CDR3 protein. The sample records fewer than 900,000 distinct CDR3 sequences, 25% to 30% being singletons. The starting material was cultured CD8+ T cells from PBMCs, obtained from culture after CMV antigen stimulation. V is TRBV4-1 and J is TRBJ2-1; 9 bases agree with TRBD1. This receptor was identified in a human donor in good health (CMV status not recorded). Some clones in this sample may be carry-over from other donors' samples. CDR3 amino acids: CASSQQDRGVNEQFF. The CDR3 DNA follows: TGCGCCAGCAGCCAACAGGACAGGGGTGTAAATGAGCAGTTCTTC.